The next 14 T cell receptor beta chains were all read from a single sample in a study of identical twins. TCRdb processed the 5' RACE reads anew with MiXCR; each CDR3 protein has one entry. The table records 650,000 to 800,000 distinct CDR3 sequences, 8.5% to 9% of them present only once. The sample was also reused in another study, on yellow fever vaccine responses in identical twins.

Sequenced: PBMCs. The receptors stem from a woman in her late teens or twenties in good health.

CDR3 sequence (DNA): TGTGCCAGCAGCTCCGGCCCCCCCGTCGAGCAGTACTTC. It yields the protein CASSSGPPVEQYF. V is TRBV7-3 and J is TRBJ2-7; no clear D. The V end was cut by 4 bases, the J end by 6 bases, with 13 bases between. CDR3 size: 13 residues. Germline V gives CDR1 SGHTA, CDR2 FQGTGA.

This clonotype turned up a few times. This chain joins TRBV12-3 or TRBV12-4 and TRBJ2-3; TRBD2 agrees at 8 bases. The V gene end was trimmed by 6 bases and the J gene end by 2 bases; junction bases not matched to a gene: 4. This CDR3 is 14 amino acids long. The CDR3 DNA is TGTGCCAGCAGGAGACTAGCGAACACAGATACGCAGTATTTT. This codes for CASRRLANTDTQYF.

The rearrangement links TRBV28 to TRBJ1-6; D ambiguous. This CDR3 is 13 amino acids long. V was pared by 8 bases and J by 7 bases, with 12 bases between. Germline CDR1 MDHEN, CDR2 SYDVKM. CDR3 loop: CASASQLNSPLHF. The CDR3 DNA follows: TGTGCCAGCGCCAGCCAACTCAATTCACCCCTCCACTTT. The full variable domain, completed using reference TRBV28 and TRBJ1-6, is DVKVTQSSRYLVKRTGEKVFLECVQDMDHENMFWYRQDPGLGLRLIYFSYDVKMKEKGDIPEGYSVSREKKERFSLILESASTNQTSMYLCASASQLNSPLHFGNGTRLTVT.

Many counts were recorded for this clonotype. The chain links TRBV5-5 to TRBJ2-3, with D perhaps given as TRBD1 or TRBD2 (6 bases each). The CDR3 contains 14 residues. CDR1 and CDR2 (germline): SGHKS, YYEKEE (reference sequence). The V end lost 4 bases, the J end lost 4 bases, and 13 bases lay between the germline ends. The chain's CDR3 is CASSPWGAADTQYF. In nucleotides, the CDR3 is TGTGCCAGCAGCCCGTGGGGGGCCGCAGATACGCAGTATTTT.

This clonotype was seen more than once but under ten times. The CDR3: CSAAGEGNEQFF. The CDR3 DNA follows: TGCAGTGCTGCGGGCGAAGGCAATGAGCAGTTCTTC. The chain couples TRBV20-1 to TRBJ2-1, with D possibly being TRBD2 (5 bases). Looked up from germline, CDR1 is DFQATT and CDR2 is SNEGSKA (reference sequence). This CDR3 spans 12 amino acids. With 5 bases removed from V and 6 bases from J, the gap between germline ends came to 11 bases.

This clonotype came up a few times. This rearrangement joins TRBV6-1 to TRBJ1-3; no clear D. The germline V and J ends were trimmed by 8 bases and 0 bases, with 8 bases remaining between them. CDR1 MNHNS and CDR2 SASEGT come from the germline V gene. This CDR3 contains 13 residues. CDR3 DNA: TGTGCCAGCGATGCCCTCTCTGGAAACACCATATATTTT. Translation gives CASDALSGNTIYF.

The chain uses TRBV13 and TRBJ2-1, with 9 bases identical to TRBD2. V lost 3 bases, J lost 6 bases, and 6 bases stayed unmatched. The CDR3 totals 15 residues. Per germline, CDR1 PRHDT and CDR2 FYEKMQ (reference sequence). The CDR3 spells CASSFPGLATNEQFF. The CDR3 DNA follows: TGTGCCAGCAGCTTCCCGGGACTAGCTACCAATGAGCAGTTCTTC.

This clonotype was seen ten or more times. The CDR3 DNA is TGTGCCAGCAGGGGGAACGAGCAGTACTTC. Translation: CASRGNEQYF. The chain carries TRBV2 and TRBJ2-7; D is undetermined. The V and J ends lost 6 bases and 5 bases respectively, with 5 bases between them. This CDR3 has 10 amino acids. Germline V gene data show CDR1 as SNHLY and CDR2 as FYNNEI.

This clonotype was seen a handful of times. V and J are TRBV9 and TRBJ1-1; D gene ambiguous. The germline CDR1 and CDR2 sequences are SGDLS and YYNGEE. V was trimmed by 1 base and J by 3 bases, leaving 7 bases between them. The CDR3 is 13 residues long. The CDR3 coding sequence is TGTGCCAGCAGCGTAACGGCGGACACTGAAGCTTTCTTT. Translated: CASSVTADTEAFF.

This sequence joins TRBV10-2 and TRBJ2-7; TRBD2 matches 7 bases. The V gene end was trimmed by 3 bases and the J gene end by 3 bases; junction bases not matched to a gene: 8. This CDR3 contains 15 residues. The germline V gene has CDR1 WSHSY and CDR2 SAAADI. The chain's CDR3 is CASSDLGRGDYEQYF. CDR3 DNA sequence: TGCGCCAGCAGTGACTTGGGTCGGGGGGACTACGAGCAGTACTTC.

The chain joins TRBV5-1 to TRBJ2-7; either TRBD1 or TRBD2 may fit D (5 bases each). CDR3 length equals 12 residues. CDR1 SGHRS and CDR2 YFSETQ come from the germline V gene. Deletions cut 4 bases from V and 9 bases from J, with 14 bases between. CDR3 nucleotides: TGCGCCAGCAGCACCCTACTAGGGGCGCAGTACTTC. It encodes CASSTLLGAQYF.

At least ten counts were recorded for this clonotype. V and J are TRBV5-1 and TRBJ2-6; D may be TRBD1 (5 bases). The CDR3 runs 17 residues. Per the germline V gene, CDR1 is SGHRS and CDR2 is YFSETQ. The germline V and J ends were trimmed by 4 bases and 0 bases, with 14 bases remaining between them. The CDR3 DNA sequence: TGCGCCAGCAGCCCGTTTCACAGGAACTCTGGGGCCAACGTCCTGACTTTC. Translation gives CASSPFHRNSGANVLTF.

CDR3 sequence: CASSLDTRRDSPLHF. The CDR3 bases are TGTGCCAGCAGCTTAGATACCCGACGTGATTCACCCCTCCACTTT. The V gene is TRBV7-2, the J gene TRBJ1-6; D gene unclear. Germline assignment: CDR1 SGHTA and CDR2 FQGNSA. The CDR3 is 15 amino acids. Trimming took off 1 base at V and 8 bases at J, with 12 bases between the two ends.

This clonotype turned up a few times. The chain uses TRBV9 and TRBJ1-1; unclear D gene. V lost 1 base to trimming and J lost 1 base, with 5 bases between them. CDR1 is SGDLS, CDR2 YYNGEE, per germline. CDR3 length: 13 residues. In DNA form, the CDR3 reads TGTGCCAGCAGCGTAAATAAGAACACTGAAGCTTTCTTT. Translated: CASSVNKNTEAFF.